Included here is one T cell receptor (beta chain) sequence, with context. The same CDR3 can be traced to other DNA sequences in this sample. Sequencing used immunoSEQ multiplex PCR; TCRdb keeps in-frame clones, though not all of them. Altogether 80,000 to 100,000 clones are present, about 80% being singletons, with the ten largest covering around 5.9%. These data belong to a study of glioma-infiltrating T cells after dendritic cell vaccination. The ends were cut back, 1 base at V and 9 bases at J, with 13 bases in the middle. Germline V CDR1 and CDR2: MDHEN, SYDVKM. The CDR3 has 14 amino acids. The chain recombines TRBV28 with TRBJ1-3; TRBD1 might be the D (6 bases). The source material was blood, sampled before dendritic cell vaccination. The TCR was taken from a human donor with glioblastoma. CDR3 sequence: CASSLLGGGGTIYF. In DNA form, the CDR3 reads TGTGCCAGCAGTTTATTGGGGGGCGGGGGCACCATATATTTT.